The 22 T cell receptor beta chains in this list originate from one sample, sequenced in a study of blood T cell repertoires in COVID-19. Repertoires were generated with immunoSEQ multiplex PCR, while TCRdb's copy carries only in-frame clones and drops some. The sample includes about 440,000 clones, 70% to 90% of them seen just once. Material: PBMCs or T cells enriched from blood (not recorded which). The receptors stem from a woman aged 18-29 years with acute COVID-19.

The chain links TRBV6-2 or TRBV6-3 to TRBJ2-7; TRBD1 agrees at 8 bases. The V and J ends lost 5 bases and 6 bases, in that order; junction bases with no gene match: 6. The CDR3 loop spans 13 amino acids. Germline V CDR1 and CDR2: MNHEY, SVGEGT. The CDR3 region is CASSRGQGSEQYF. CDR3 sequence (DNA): TGTGCCAGCAGTCGAGGACAGGGTTCCGAGCAGTACTTC.

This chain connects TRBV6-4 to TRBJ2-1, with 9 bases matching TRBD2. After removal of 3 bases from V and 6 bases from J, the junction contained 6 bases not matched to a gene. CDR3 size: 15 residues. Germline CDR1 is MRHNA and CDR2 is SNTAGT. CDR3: CASSDRGGGGNEQFF. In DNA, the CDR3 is TGTGCCAGCAGTGATCGCGGGGGGGGTGGCAATGAGCAGTTCTTC.

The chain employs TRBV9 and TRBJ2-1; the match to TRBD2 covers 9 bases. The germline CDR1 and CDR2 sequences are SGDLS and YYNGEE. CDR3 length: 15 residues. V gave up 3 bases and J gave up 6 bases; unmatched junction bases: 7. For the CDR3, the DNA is TGTGCCAGCAGCGGTAGCGGGGGCTTCGCCAATGAGCAGTTCTTC. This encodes CASSGSGGFANEQFF.

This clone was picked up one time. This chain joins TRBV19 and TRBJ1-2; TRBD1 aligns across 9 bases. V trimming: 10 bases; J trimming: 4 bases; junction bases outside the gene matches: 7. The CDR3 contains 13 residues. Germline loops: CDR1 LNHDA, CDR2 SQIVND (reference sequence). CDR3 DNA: TGTGCCACAAACAGGGGGCTAGGCTATGGCTACACCTTC. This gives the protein CATNRGLGYGYTF. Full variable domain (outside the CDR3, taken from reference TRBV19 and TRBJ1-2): DGGITQSPKYLFRKEGQNVTLSCEQNLNHDAMYWYRQDPGQGLRLIYYSQIVNDFQKGDIAEGYSVSREKKESFPLTVTSAQKNPTAFYLCATNRGLGYGYTFGSGTRLTVV.

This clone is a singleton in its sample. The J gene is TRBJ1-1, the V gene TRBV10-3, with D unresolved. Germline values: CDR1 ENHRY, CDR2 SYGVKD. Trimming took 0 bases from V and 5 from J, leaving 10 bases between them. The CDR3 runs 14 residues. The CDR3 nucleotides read TGTGCCATCAGTGAGTCGTACGAGGAGACTGAAGCTTTCTTT. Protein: CAISESYEETEAFF.

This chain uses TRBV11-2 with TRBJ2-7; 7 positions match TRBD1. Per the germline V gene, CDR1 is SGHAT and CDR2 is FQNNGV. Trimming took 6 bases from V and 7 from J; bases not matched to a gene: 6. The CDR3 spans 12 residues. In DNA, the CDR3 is TGTGCCAGCAGTTACACAGGGGAAGAGCAGTACTTC. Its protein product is CASSYTGEEQYF.

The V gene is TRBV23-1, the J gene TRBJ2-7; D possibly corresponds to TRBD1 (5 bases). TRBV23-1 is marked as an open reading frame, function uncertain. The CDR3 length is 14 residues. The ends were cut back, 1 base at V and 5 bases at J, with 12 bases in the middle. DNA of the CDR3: TGCGCCAGCAGTCAATGGGGCCTAGGGAACGAGCAGTACTTC. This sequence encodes CASSQWGLGNEQYF.

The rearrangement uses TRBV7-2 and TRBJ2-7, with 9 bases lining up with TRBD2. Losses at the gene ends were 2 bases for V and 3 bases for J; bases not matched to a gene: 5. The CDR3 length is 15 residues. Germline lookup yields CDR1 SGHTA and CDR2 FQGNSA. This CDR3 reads CASSLRSGGIYEQYF. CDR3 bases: TGTGCCAGCAGCTTACGGAGCGGGGGGATCTACGAGCAGTACTTC.

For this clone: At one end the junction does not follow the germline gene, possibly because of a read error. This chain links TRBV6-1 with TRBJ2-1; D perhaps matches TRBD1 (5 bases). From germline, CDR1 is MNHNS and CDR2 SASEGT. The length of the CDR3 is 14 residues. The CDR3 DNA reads TGTGCCAGCAGTGAATTCGACAGTGGTCTGGAGAGACTCTTC. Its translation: CASSEFDSGLERLF.

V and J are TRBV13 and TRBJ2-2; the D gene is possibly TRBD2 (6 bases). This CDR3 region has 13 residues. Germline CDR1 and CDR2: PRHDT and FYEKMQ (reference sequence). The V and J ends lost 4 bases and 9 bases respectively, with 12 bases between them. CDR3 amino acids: CASSSRLVRELFF. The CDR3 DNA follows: TGTGCCAGCAGCTCCCGACTAGTCCGGGAGCTGTTTTTT. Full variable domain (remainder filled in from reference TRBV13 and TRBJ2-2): AAGVIQSPRHLIKEKRETATLKCYPIPRHDTVYWYQQGPGQDPQFLISFYEKMQSDKGSIPDRFSAQQFSDYHSELNMSSLELGDSALYFCASSSRLVRELFFGEGSRLTVL.

CDR3 sequence: CTSRSAGSSTDTQYF. CDR3 bases: TGCACCAGCAGATCAGCGGGGTCCTCCACAGATACGCAGTATTTT. This rearrangement joins TRBV1 to TRBJ2-3; TRBD2, as called in the table, went unchecked against the DNA. TRBV1 is a listed pseudogene. The CDR3 runs to 15 residues.

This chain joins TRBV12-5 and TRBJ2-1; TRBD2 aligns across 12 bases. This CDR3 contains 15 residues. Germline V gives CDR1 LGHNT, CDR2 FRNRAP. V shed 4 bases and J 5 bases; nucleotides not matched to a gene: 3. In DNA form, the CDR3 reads TGTGCTAGTGGTTCCGGGACTAGCGGGCACAATGAGCAGTTCTTC. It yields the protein CASGSGTSGHNEQFF.

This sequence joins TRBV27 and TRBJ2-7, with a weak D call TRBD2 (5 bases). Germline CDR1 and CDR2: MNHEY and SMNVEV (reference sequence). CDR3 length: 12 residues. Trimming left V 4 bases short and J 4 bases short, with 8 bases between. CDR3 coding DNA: TGTGCCAGCAGTTCCGGACTGTACGAGCAGTACTTC. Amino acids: CASSSGLYEQYF.

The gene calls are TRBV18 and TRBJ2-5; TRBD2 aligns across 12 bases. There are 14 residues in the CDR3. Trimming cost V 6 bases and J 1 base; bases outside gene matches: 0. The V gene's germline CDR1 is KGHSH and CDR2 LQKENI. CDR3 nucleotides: TGTGCCAGCTCGACTAGCGGGGGCCAAGAGACCCAGTACTTC. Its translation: CASSTSGGQETQYF.

The CDR3 reads CASSQESLAGLQETQYF. CDR3 in DNA: TGTGCCAGCAGCCAAGAGTCCCTAGCGGGACTCCAAGAGACCCAGTACTTC. This chain uses TRBV3-1 (or the pseudogene TRBV3-2) with TRBJ2-5, with 9 nucleotides matching TRBD2. This CDR3 has 17 residues. With 0 bases clipped from V and 1 base from J, the junction kept 6 bases outside the gene matches. Germline CDR1 LGHDT, CDR2 YNNKEL (reference sequence).

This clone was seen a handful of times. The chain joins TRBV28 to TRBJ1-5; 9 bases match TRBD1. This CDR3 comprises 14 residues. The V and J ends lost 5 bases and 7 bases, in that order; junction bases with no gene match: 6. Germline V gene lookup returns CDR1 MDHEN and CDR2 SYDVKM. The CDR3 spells CASSRGQGSQPQHF. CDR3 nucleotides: TGTGCCAGCAGTAGGGGACAGGGATCCCAGCCCCAGCATTTT. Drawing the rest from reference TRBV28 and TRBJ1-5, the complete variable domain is DVKVTQSSRYLVKRTGEKVFLECVQDMDHENMFWYRQDPGLGLRLIYFSYDVKMKEKGDIPEGYSVSREKKERFSLILESASTNQTSMYLCASSRGQGSQPQHFGDGTRLSIL.

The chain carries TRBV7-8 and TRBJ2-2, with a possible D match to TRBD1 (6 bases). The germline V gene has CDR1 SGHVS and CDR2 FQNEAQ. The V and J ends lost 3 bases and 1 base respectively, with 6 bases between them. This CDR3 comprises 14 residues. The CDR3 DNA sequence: TGTGCCAGCAGCTTGACAGGGAACACCGGGGAGCTGTTTTTT. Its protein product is CASSLTGNTGELFF.

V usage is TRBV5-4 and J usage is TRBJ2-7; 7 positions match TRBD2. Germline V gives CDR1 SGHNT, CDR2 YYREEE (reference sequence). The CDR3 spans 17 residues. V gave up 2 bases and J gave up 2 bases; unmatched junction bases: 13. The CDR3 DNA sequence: TGTGCCAGCAGCTTTAAGGGAGGGCCCCGAATTACCTACGAGCAGTACTTC. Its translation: CASSFKGGPRITYEQYF.

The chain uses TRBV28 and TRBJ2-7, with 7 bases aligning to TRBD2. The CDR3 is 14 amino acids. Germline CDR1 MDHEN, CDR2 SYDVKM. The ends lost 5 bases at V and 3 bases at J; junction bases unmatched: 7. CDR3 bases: TGTGCCAGCAGTCTGCCGGGGGAGGGCTACGAGCAGTACTTC. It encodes CASSLPGEGYEQYF. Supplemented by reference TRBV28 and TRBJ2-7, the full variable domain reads DVKVTQSSRYLVKRTGEKVFLECVQDMDHENMFWYRQDPGLGLRLIYFSYDVKMKEKGDIPEGYSVSREKKERFSLILESASTNQTSMYLCASSLPGEGYEQYFGPGTRLTVT.

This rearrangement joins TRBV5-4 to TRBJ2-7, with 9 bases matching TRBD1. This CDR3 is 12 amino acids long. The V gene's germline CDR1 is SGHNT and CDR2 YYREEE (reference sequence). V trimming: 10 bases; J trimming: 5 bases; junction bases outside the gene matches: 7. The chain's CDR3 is CAAGTGTNEQYF. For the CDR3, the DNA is TGTGCCGCCGGGACAGGGACCAACGAGCAGTACTTC.

The CDR3 sequence is CASSGSAYNEQFF. Written as DNA, the CDR3 is TGTGCCAGTAGCGGGAGCGCCTACAATGAGCAGTTCTTC. V and J are TRBV19 and TRBJ2-1; D might be TRBD2 (6 bases). The germline gives CDR1 LNHDA, CDR2 SQIVND (reference sequence). The CDR3 spans 13 residues. V was pared by 6 bases and J by 2 bases, with 8 bases between.

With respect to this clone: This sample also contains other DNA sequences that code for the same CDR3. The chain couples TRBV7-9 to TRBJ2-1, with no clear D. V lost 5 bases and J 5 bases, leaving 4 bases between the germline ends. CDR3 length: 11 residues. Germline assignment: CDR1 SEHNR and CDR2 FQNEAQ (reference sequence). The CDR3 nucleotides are TGTGCCAGCAGCCGGGACAATGAGCAGTTCTTC. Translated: CASSRDNEQFF.